The 22 T cell receptor beta chains given below trace back to one sample, sequenced in a study of control samples from healthy donors and cancer patients. The repertoire was sequenced with immunoSEQ multiplex PCR; TCRdb's copy has only in-frame clones and lacks some. This sample contains around 190,000 clones. Sequencing input: blood. These receptor sequences come from a woman aged 30 to 39 in good health.

The chain uses TRBV19 and TRBJ1-1, with D maybe TRBD1 (6 bases). The ends were cut back, 1 base at V and 7 bases at J, with 16 bases in the middle. Germline CDR1 is LNHDA and CDR2 is SQIVND (reference sequence). The CDR3 sequence is 15 residues long. CDR3 sequence: CASSIGRGQGIEAFF. The CDR3 DNA sequence: TGTGCCAGTAGTATAGGAAGAGGCCAGGGGATTGAAGCTTTCTTT.

The chain is built from TRBV7-9 and TRBJ2-2, with 8 bases that match TRBD1. After removal of 3 bases from V and 8 bases from J, the junction contained 5 bases not matched to a gene. The CDR3 totals 14 residues. Germline V CDR1 and CDR2: SEHNR, FQNEAQ (reference sequence). DNA of the CDR3: TGTGCCAGCAGCTTTGACAGGGGTGATGGGGAGCTGTTTTTT. As protein: CASSFDRGDGELFF.

The genes are TRBV3-1 (or the pseudogene TRBV3-2) and TRBJ2-7; tentative D call: TRBD1 (6 bases). CDR3 length: 15 residues. CDR1 is LGHDT, CDR2 YNNKEL, per germline (reference sequence). Trimming pared 1 base from V and 3 bases from J, leaving 13 bases between. CDR3 loop: CASSQAGQGNYEQYF. The DNA for the CDR3 is TGTGCCAGCAGCCAAGCGGGCCAGGGGAACTACGAGCAGTACTTC.

V is TRBV5-6 and J is TRBJ1-4; 7 positions agree with TRBD1. Germline V CDR1 and CDR2: SGHDT, YYEEEE. Trimming at V came to 1 base and at J to 0 bases, leaving 3 bases not matched to a gene. The CDR3 sequence is 16 residues long. CDR3 nucleotide sequence: TGTGCCAGCAGCTTGACAGGGGTTGCAACTAATGAAAAACTGTTTTTT. Translating gives CASSLTGVATNEKLFF.

The chain is built from TRBV4-1 and TRBJ2-1, with D unclear. Trimming removed 0 bases from V and 6 bases from J, with 3 bases in between. Germline loops: CDR1 MGHRA, CDR2 YSYEKL. This CDR3 contains 12 residues. CDR3 nucleotide sequence: TGCGCCAGCAGCCAAGATGGCAATGAGCAGTTCTTC. It is translated as CASSQDGNEQFF.

The chain combines TRBV28 with TRBJ1-1; no reliable D call. Trimming took 1 base from V and 2 from J, leaving 8 bases between them. The CDR3 extends over 14 amino acids. CDR1 is MDHEN, CDR2 SYDVKM, per germline. CDR3 DNA: TGTGCCAGCAGTTTATTTTCAGGCAACACTGAAGCTTTCTTT. Protein sequence: CASSLFSGNTEAFF.

This sequence joins TRBV19 and TRBJ1-5; TRBD1 is a possible D gene (5 bases). V was pared by 7 bases and J by 1 base, with 20 bases between. This CDR3 is built from 17 residues. The V gene's germline CDR1 is LNHDA and CDR2 SQIVND (reference sequence). The CDR3 DNA sequence: TGTGCCAGTAACCTAGGGTGGAGGGGAAAGAGCAATCAGCCCCAGCATTTT. As protein: CASNLGWRGKSNQPQHF.

This chain connects TRBV6-2 or TRBV6-3 to TRBJ1-1, with D possibly being TRBD1 (5 bases). The V gene lost 2 bases and the J gene lost 5 bases, with 12 bases spanning the gap. The CDR3 sequence is 14 residues long. In germline, CDR1 is MNHEY, CDR2 SVGEGT. Here the CDR3 reads CASSYPERGTEAFF. CDR3 DNA sequence: TGTGCCAGCAGTTACCCCGAACGGGGGACTGAAGCTTTCTTT.

The J gene is TRBJ1-3, the V gene TRBV19, with TRBD1 as a possible D gene (5 bases). V lost 7 bases, J lost 3 bases, and 13 bases lay in between. The CDR3 sequence is 14 residues long. CDR1 and CDR2 from the germline V gene are LNHDA and SQIVND (reference sequence). CDR3 nucleotides: TGTGCCAGTACCACGACAGCGGGTGGAAACACCATATATTTT. Amino acids: CASTTTAGGNTIYF.

This chain joins TRBV19 and TRBJ2-1, with a weak D call TRBD1 (6 bases). Trimming left V 5 bases short and J 6 bases short, with 11 bases between. Germline loops: CDR1 LNHDA, CDR2 SQIVND (reference sequence). The CDR3 consists of 13 residues. The CDR3 DNA sequence: TGTGCCAGTAGTCACGGGACACCCAATGAGCAGTTCTTC. Amino acids: CASSHGTPNEQFF.

The chain employs TRBV5-1 and TRBJ1-2; possible D gene TRBD1, 6 bases. This CDR3 spans 16 amino acids. Germline assignment: CDR1 SGHRS and CDR2 YFSETQ. Trimming removed 0 bases from V and 2 bases from J, with 14 bases in between. The CDR3 here is CASSLAVGQLNYGYTF. The CDR3 DNA reads TGCGCCAGCAGCTTGGCAGTAGGACAGCTAAACTATGGCTACACCTTC.

The rearrangement uses TRBV6-5 and TRBJ1-2, with TRBD1 matching 12 bases. The V gene end was trimmed by 0 bases and the J gene end by 8 bases; junction bases not matched to a gene: 7. Germline V gives CDR1 MNHEY, CDR2 SVGAGI. The CDR3 is made up of 16 amino acids. CDR3 region: CASSYSAGQGASGYTF. The CDR3 bases are TGTGCCAGCAGTTACTCAGCGGGACAGGGGGCGTCGGGCTACACCTTC.

This chain links TRBV19 with TRBJ2-7; D could derive from TRBD1 or TRBD2 (5 bases each). The CDR3 has 15 residues. V lost 2 bases and J lost 0, with 11 bases in between. The germline V gene has CDR1 LNHDA and CDR2 SQIVND (reference sequence). Here the CDR3 reads CASSIPGTASYEQYF. In nucleotides, the CDR3 is TGTGCCAGTAGTATACCCGGGACGGCCTCCTACGAGCAGTACTTC.

V is TRBV18 and J is TRBJ1-2; 8 bases are shared with TRBD1. After removal of 3 bases from V and 5 bases from J, the junction contained 11 bases not matched to a gene. CDR3 length equals 16 residues. Germline V gives CDR1 KGHSH, CDR2 LQKENI. The CDR3 sequence is CASSPLTGDGIYGYTF. CDR3 DNA: TGTGCCAGCTCACCTCTGACAGGGGATGGCATATATGGCTACACCTTC.

CDR3 sequence reads: CASSRDRNRNQPQHF. The CDR3 region has the DNA TGTGCCAGCAGCCGGGACAGGAATCGCAATCAGCCCCAGCATTTT. The chain joins TRBV7-2 to TRBJ1-5, with 8 bases lining up with TRBD1. The V gene's germline CDR1 is SGHTA and CDR2 FQGNSA. The length of the CDR3 is 15 residues. The trim removed 5 bases at V and 2 bases at J, leaving 5 bases unmatched. The complete variable domain, with remaining parts taken from reference TRBV7-2 and TRBJ1-5, reads GAGVSQSPSNKVTEKGKDVELRCDPISGHTALYWYRQSLGQGLEFLIYFQGNSAPDKSGLPSDRFSAERTGGSVSTLTIQRTQQEDSAVYLCASSRDRNRNQPQHFGDGTRLSIL.

The V gene is TRBV7-9, the J gene TRBJ2-5; 10 bases are a match to TRBD1. Germline assignment: CDR1 SEHNR and CDR2 FQNEAQ (reference sequence). The V and J ends lost 0 bases and 2 bases, in that order; junction bases with no gene match: 9. CDR3 size: 18 residues. CDR3 loop: CASSLAPLRDRGQETQYF. In nucleotides, the CDR3 is TGTGCCAGCAGCTTAGCCCCTCTCCGGGACAGGGGTCAAGAGACCCAGTACTTC.

CDR3 protein: CASRPGRNNYGYTF. CDR3 nucleotide sequence: TGTGCCAGCCGACCAGGGAGGAATAACTATGGCTACACCTTC. The chain combines TRBV9 with TRBJ1-2, with TRBD1 as a possible D gene (5 bases). Germline V gene sequence: CDR1 SGDLS, CDR2 YYNGEE. The CDR3 runs 14 residues. Trimming took off 7 bases at V and 1 base at J, with 14 bases between the two ends.

V usage is TRBV2 and J usage is TRBJ1-1, with D possibly being TRBD1 (5 bases). The V and J ends lost 1 base and 5 bases respectively, with 8 bases between them. Germline CDR1 is SNHLY and CDR2 is FYNNEI. There are 13 residues in the CDR3. This chain's CDR3 is CASSEEGSTEAFF. CDR3 DNA sequence: TGTGCCAGCAGTGAAGAGGGGTCAACTGAAGCTTTCTTT.

This rearrangement joins TRBV6-4 to TRBJ1-6; no reliable D call. V lost 2 bases and J lost 10, with 9 bases in between. The V gene's germline CDR1 is MRHNA and CDR2 SNTAGT. This CDR3 region has 13 residues. The CDR3 coding sequence is TGTGCCAGCAGTGACGTGGAAAAGTCACCCCTCCACTTT. Protein product: CASSDVEKSPLHF.

V is TRBV5-1 and J is TRBJ2-2; possible D gene TRBD1, 8 bases. V was clipped by 3 bases and J by 5 bases, with 17 bases between them. This CDR3 is 16 amino acids long. Germline V gives CDR1 SGHRS, CDR2 YFSETQ. The CDR3: CASSWTGRGQTGELFF. For the CDR3, the DNA is TGCGCCAGCAGCTGGACAGGGAGGGGGCAGACCGGGGAGCTGTTTTTT.

The CDR3 protein is CASNYRTGELFF. The CDR3 region has the DNA TGCGCCAGCAATTATCGGACCGGGGAGCTGTTTTTT. This sequence joins TRBV5-1 and TRBJ2-2; D is unclear. V was cut by 6 bases and J by 5 bases, with 8 bases left in between. The CDR3 is made up of 12 amino acids. From germline, CDR1 is SGHRS and CDR2 YFSETQ.

The CDR3 nucleotides read TGTGCCAGCAGCCGGACCCTAGTCAGCGAAAAACTGTTTTTT. Translation gives CASSRTLVSEKLFF. This chain joins TRBV6-5 and TRBJ1-4; D unclear. The length of the CDR3 is 14 residues. The V and J ends lost 6 bases and 8 bases respectively, with 16 bases between them. Germline V gene lookup returns CDR1 MNHEY and CDR2 SVGAGI.